A selection of T cell receptor beta chains follows, all from one sample in a study of blood T cells in healthy people across ages. One entry per CDR3 protein, called by TCRdb with MiXCR from the 5' RACE reads. The table records 1.4 million to 1.5 million distinct CDR3 sequences, about 40% of them present only once. Sequencing input: blood. These receptor sequences come from a woman younger than 35 in good health. Each CDR3 is given with its conserved first and last residue. Each record gives: CDR3 protein, CDR3 DNA, V gene, D gene, J gene, clone size. The D gene is left open where the match is weak. Some rows mark clone size as missing; the rest say once, few, many or name a class of expanded clone.

CDR3: CASSLRTGPYNEQFF
DNA: TGTGCCAGCAGCTTAAGGACAGGCCCCTACAATGAGCAGTTCTTC
V: TRBV7-9
D: TRBD1
J: TRBJ2-1
size: many

CDR3: CASTTGGTQERDTQYF
DNA: TGTGCCAGCACGACCGGCGGGACGCAGGAACGGGATACGCAGTATTTT
V: TRBV6-1
D: NA
J: TRBJ2-3
size: NA

CDR3: CSAFTGHTLTGYGYTF
DNA: TGCAGTGCTTTTACGGGACACACCCTTACGGGCTATGGCTACACCTTC
V: TRBV20-1
D: NA
J: TRBJ1-2
size: few

CDR3: CASSDGLTNYEQYF
DNA: TGTGCCAGCAGTGACGGCCTGACAAACTACGAGCAGTACTTC
V: TRBV2
D: NA
J: TRBJ2-7
size: few

CDR3: CASSGTGRTQKDTQYF
DNA: TGTGCCAGCAGCGGGACGGGTAGGACGCAGAAAGATACGCAGTATTTT
V: TRBV21-1
D: NA
J: TRBJ2-3
size: few

CDR3: CASSQRTGWDKQYF
DNA: TGCGCCAGCAGCCAAAGGACAGGGTGGGACAAGCAGTACTTC
V: TRBV4-1
D: TRBD1
J: TRBJ2-5
size: once

CDR3: CSVWTGGDGYTF
DNA: TGCAGCGTTTGGACAGGGGGCGATGGCTACACCTTC
V: TRBV29-1
D: TRBD1
J: TRBJ1-2
size: NA

CDR3: CASSLELLGDLYGYTF
DNA: TGTGCCAGCAGCTTAGAACTTTTAGGGGACCTATATGGCTACACCTTC
V: TRBV7-2
D: NA
J: TRBJ1-2
size: NA

CDR3: CASTRGAGAGTDTQYF
DNA: TGTGCCAGCACCCGAGGAGCGGGGGCTGGTACAGATACGCAGTATTTT
V: TRBV9
D: TRBD2
J: TRBJ2-3
size: NA

CDR3: CSALRLAGGYEQYF
DNA: TGCAGTGCTTTGCGACTAGCGGGAGGGTACGAGCAGTACTTC
V: TRBV20-1
D: TRBD2
J: TRBJ2-7
size: once

CDR3: CASSSDRLVADTQYF
DNA: TGTGCCAGCAGCTCAGATAGACTAGTGGCGGATACGCAGTATTTT
V: TRBV6-1
D: NA
J: TRBJ2-3
size: NA

CDR3: CATSSDSTMREQFF
DNA: TGTGCCACCAGCAGCGACTCAACAATGAGGGAGCAGTTCTTC
V: TRBV15
D: NA
J: TRBJ2-1
size: NA

CDR3: CASSQDSPGGKNEQFF
DNA: TGTGCCAGCAGCCAAGACAGTCCGGGGGGGAAGAATGAGCAGTTCTTC
V: TRBV3-1
D: TRBD2
J: TRBJ2-1
size: few

CDR3: CASSQDRGGDTEAFF
DNA: TGCGCCAGCAGTCAGGACAGGGGAGGGGACACTGAAGCTTTCTTT
V: TRBV10-2
D: TRBD1
J: TRBJ1-1
size: few

CDR3: CSANGGSLSEQYF
DNA: TGCAGTGCTAATGGCGGGAGCTTGAGTGAGCAGTACTTC
V: TRBV20-1
D: TRBD2
J: TRBJ2-7
size: NA

CDR3: CASKQAGEPSEQYF
DNA: TGTGCCAGCAAACAAGCGGGGGAGCCTAGCGAGCAGTACTTC
V: TRBV6-6
D: TRBD2
J: TRBJ2-7
size: NA

CDR3: CASSYPRQGGNQPQHF
DNA: TGTGCCAGCAGTTACCCCCGACAGGGAGGCAATCAGCCCCAGCATTTT
V: TRBV6-5
D: TRBD1
J: TRBJ1-5
size: few

CDR3: CASSMDSWGYGYTF
DNA: TGTGCCAGCAGCATGGACAGTTGGGGGTATGGCTACACCTTC
V: TRBV28
D: NA
J: TRBJ1-2
size: few

CDR3: CASSLGIGGTTYEQYF
DNA: TGTGCCAGCAGTTTAGGGATTGGCGGGACGACCTACGAGCAGTACTTC
V: TRBV12-3/TRBV12-4
D: NA
J: TRBJ2-7
size: few

CDR3: CSARDAQRTYNEQFF
DNA: TGCAGTGCTAGAGATGCCCAGCGTACCTACAATGAGCAGTTCTTC
V: TRBV20-1
D: NA
J: TRBJ2-1
size: NA

CDR3: CASSQLTSGRVNEQFF
DNA: TGCGCCAGCAGCCAACTGACTAGCGGGAGAGTCAATGAGCAGTTCTTC
V: TRBV4-1
D: TRBD2
J: TRBJ2-1
size: many

CDR3: CASSYSQGSREKLFF
DNA: TGTGCCAGCAGTTACTCACAGGGTTCGAGGGAAAAACTGTTTTTT
V: TRBV6-6
D: NA
J: TRBJ1-4
size: NA

CDR3: CSAKPGLPDGTQYF
DNA: TGCAGTGCTAAACCGGGACTACCCGATGGGACCCAGTACTTC
V: TRBV20-1
D: TRBD2
J: TRBJ2-5
size: NA

CDR3: CASYVNTGELFF
DNA: TGCGCCAGCTATGTGAACACCGGGGAGCTGTTTTTT
V: TRBV5-1
D: NA
J: TRBJ2-2
size: NA

CDR3: CASSPGLTQETQYF
DNA: TGTGCCAGCAGCCCGGGACTTACACAAGAGACCCAGTACTTC
V: TRBV7-6
D: NA
J: TRBJ2-5
size: NA

CDR3: CASSPRGGGDTDAQYF
DNA: TGTGCCAGCAGCCCCCGGGGCGGGGGGGACACAGATGCGCAGTATTTT
V: TRBV4-2
D: TRBD2
J: TRBJ2-3
size: once

CDR3: CAISESTLGGQGNGYTF
DNA: TGTGCCATCAGTGAGTCGACTCTAGGGGGACAGGGAAATGGCTACACCTTC
V: TRBV10-3
D: TRBD1
J: TRBJ1-2
size: few

CDR3: CASSFQGDSGYTF
DNA: TGTGCCAGCAGTTTTCAGGGGGATAGTGGCTACACCTTC
V: TRBV12-3/TRBV12-4
D: TRBD1
J: TRBJ1-2
size: NA

CDR3: CASSQTLGTEVTNEKLFF
DNA: TGTGCCAGCAGCCAGACGCTAGGGACAGAAGTGACTAATGAAAAACTGTTTTTT
V: TRBV4-2
D: TRBD1
J: TRBJ1-4
size: NA

CDR3: CASSLARDNEQFF
DNA: TGTGCCAGCAGCTTAGCCAGGGACAATGAGCAGTTCTTC
V: TRBV7-3
D: NA
J: TRBJ2-1
size: few

CDR3: CASSFALSSYNEQFF
DNA: TGCGCCAGCAGCTTCGCCTTAAGCTCCTACAATGAGCAGTTCTTC
V: TRBV5-1
D: NA
J: TRBJ2-1
size: NA

CDR3: CASSGGTGGTLYYGYTF
DNA: TGTGCCAGCAGTGGCGGGACAGGGGGAACCCTCTACTATGGCTACACCTTC
V: TRBV6-1
D: TRBD1
J: TRBJ1-2
size: NA

CDR3: CAISETGNERFF
DNA: TGTGCCATCAGTGAGACAGGCAATGAGCGGTTCTTC
V: TRBV10-3
D: NA
J: TRBJ2-1
size: NA

CDR3: CASSPSETAGEQYF
DNA: TGTGCCAGCTCACCATCGGAAACAGCGGGCGAGCAGTACTTC
V: TRBV18
D: NA
J: TRBJ2-7
size: NA

CDR3: CASSEEQKNIQYF
DNA: TGTGCCAGCAGTGAGGAACAGAAAAACATTCAGTACTTC
V: TRBV2
D: NA
J: TRBJ2-4
size: NA

CDR3: CASSYTGTVAFF
DNA: TGTGCCAGCAGTTACACGGGGACAGTCGCTTTCTTT
V: TRBV27
D: TRBD1
J: TRBJ1-1
size: NA

CDR3: CSAPASGRGETQYF
DNA: TGCAGTGCTCCCGCTTCCGGGAGAGGAGAGACCCAGTACTTC
V: TRBV20-1
D: NA
J: TRBJ2-5
size: few

CDR3: CASSYSRGIGNTIYF
DNA: TGTGCCAGCAGTTACTCAAGGGGCATAGGAAACACCATATATTTT
V: TRBV6-6
D: NA
J: TRBJ1-3
size: NA

CDR3: CASRIADTGELFF
DNA: TGTGCCAGCAGGATAGCGGACACCGGGGAGCTGTTTTTT
V: TRBV6-5
D: NA
J: TRBJ2-2
size: NA

CDR3: CASTPYHSAGGSNQPQHF
DNA: TGTGCCAGCACTCCGTACCACTCTGCGGGGGGCAGCAATCAGCCCCAGCATTTT
V: TRBV6-1
D: NA
J: TRBJ1-5
size: NA

CDR3: CASSESPGVGYTF
DNA: TGTGCCAGCAGTGAAAGTCCAGGGGTTGGCTACACCTTC
V: TRBV25-1
D: NA
J: TRBJ1-2
size: few

CDR3: CASSEESGSTDTQYF
DNA: TGTGCTAGCAGCGAGGAGAGCGGGAGCACAGATACGCAGTATTTT
V: TRBV9
D: NA
J: TRBJ2-3
size: NA

CDR3: CSAGLAGGDSYEQYF
DNA: TGCAGTGCCGGACTAGCGGGGGGGGACTCCTACGAGCAGTACTTC
V: TRBV20-1
D: TRBD2
J: TRBJ2-7
size: many

CDR3: CASSYSRTNTQYF
DNA: TGTGCCAGCAGTTACTCTCGAACGAATACGCAGTATTTT
V: TRBV6-5
D: NA
J: TRBJ2-3
size: NA

CDR3: CAIEAKQNSYEQYF
DNA: TGTGCCATCGAGGCGAAACAGAACTCCTACGAGCAGTACTTC
V: TRBV10-3
D: NA
J: TRBJ2-7
size: few

CDR3: CASSPTSTYEQYF
DNA: TGTGCCAGCAGCCCGACTAGCACCTACGAGCAGTACTTC
V: TRBV3-1
D: TRBD2
J: TRBJ2-7
size: few

CDR3: CASSLVVGPGSYEQYF
DNA: TGCGCCAGCAGCTTGGTGGTAGGGCCGGGCTCCTACGAGCAGTACTTC
V: TRBV5-1
D: NA
J: TRBJ2-7
size: NA

CDR3: CASSDRDTEAFF
DNA: TGTGCCAGCAGCGACAGGGACACTGAAGCTTTCTTT
V: TRBV2
D: TRBD1
J: TRBJ1-1
size: NA

CDR3: CASSPGTSGEKLFF
DNA: TGTGCCAGCAGCCCCGGGACTTCAGGGGAAAAACTGTTTTTT
V: TRBV14
D: NA
J: TRBJ1-4
size: NA

CDR3: CASSILSNTEAFF
DNA: TGTGCCAGCAGCATCCTCTCGAACACTGAAGCTTTCTTT
V: TRBV12-3/TRBV12-4
D: NA
J: TRBJ1-1
size: few

CDR3: CASHATHNEQFF
DNA: TGCGCCAGCCATGCTACGCATAATGAGCAGTTCTTC
V: TRBV5-1
D: NA
J: TRBJ2-1
size: NA

CDR3: CASSPSPSGSKDTQYF
DNA: TGTGCCAGCAGCCCTAGCCCTAGCGGGAGCAAAGATACGCAGTATTTT
V: TRBV7-2
D: TRBD2
J: TRBJ2-3
size: NA

CDR3: CASSHRGEETQYF
DNA: TGTGCCAGCAGCCACCGAGGGGAGGAGACCCAGTACTTC
V: TRBV5-6
D: NA
J: TRBJ2-5
size: NA

CDR3: CSVHPGLAGGWQFF
DNA: TGCAGCGTCCATCCGGGACTAGCGGGAGGTTGGCAGTTCTTC
V: TRBV29-1
D: TRBD2
J: TRBJ2-1
size: NA

CDR3: CASSPNFGDTQYF
DNA: TGTGCCAGCAGCCCCAATTTCGGGGATACGCAGTATTTT
V: TRBV6-2/TRBV6-3
D: NA
J: TRBJ2-3
size: few

CDR3: CASSRQNQNTEAFF
DNA: TGTGCCAGCAGTAGACAGAATCAGAACACTGAAGCTTTCTTT
V: TRBV6-1
D: NA
J: TRBJ1-1
size: few

CDR3: CSGATNYEQFF
DNA: TGCAGTGGCGCAACGAACTACGAGCAGTTCTTC
V: TRBV20-1
D: NA
J: TRBJ2-1
size: NA

CDR3: CASSRTGINTDTQYF
DNA: TGTGCCAGCAGTCGGACAGGGATAAACACAGATACGCAGTATTTT
V: TRBV12-3/TRBV12-4
D: TRBD1
J: TRBJ2-3
size: NA

CDR3: CASSQERVGNSPLHF
DNA: TGCGCCAGCAGCCAAGAACGGGTCGGTAATTCACCCCTCCACTTT
V: TRBV4-1
D: NA
J: TRBJ1-6
size: NA